These T cell receptor beta chains were read from a single sample in a study of cytomegalovirus exposure and HLA in healthy donors. Profiled with immunoSEQ multiplex PCR; TCRdb holds only in-frame clones, not every one. The sample lists under 200,000 clones, less than 75% occurring once. Sequenced sample: PBMCs. The receptors stem from a girl aged 5-17 years in good health and CMV-seronegative. Both conserved end residues are part of each CDR3. D genes are given only for firm matches. Clone size, where shown, is once, few, many, or a class for clones that have expanded.

j_call v_call clone_size d_call cdr3_aa cdr3_nt
TRBJ2-3 TRBV14 - - CASRGQTYTDTQYF TGTGCCAGCAGAGGACAGACTTACACAGATACGCAGTATTTT
TRBJ1-3 TRBV6-6 - - CASSYADSGNTIYF TGTGCCAGCAGTTATGCGGACTCTGGAAACACCATATATTTT
TRBJ1-1 TRBV6-6 - TRBD1 CASSTPWTGANTEAFF TGTGCCAGCAGCACGCCCTGGACAGGGGCTAACACTGAAGCTTTCTTT
TRBJ1-1 TRBV6-1 few - CASSVRRDTEAFF TGTGCCAGCAGTGTCAGGAGGGACACTGAAGCTTTCTTT
TRBJ2-3 TRBV5-6 - TRBD2 CASSGPGGVFTDTQYF TGTGCCAGCAGCGGACCCGGGGGGGTCTTCACAGATACGCAGTATTTT
TRBJ1-6 TRBV5-6 - - CASSLAGDSPLHF TGTGCCAGCAGCTTGGCGGGGGATTCACCCCTCCACTTT
TRBJ2-5 TRBV1 - - CTSSPGTSRKTQYF TGCACCAGCAGCCCCGGGACTAGCAGGAAGACCCAGTACTTC
TRBJ2-1 TRBV6-5 - TRBD2 CASSYPGLAGVDEQFF TGTGCCAGCAGTTACCCTGGACTAGCGGGGGTGGATGAGCAGTTCTTC
TRBJ1-1 TRBV7-9 - TRBD1 CASSLTGVEAFF TGTGCCAGCAGCCTAACAGGGGTCGAAGCTTTCTTT
TRBJ2-3 TRBV5-4 - TRBD1 CASSRPGQGLGFTDTQYF TGTGCCAGCAGCCGACCGGGACAGGGATTAGGTTTCACAGATACGCAGTATTTT
TRBJ2-5 TRBV11-2 - TRBD2 CASSLGVGGSGKETQYF TGTGCCAGCAGCTTAGGGGTCGGGGGGTCAGGGAAAGAGACCCAGTACTTC
TRBJ2-3 TRBV7-9 once TRBD2 CASSSTRTSGADTQYF TGTGCCAGCAGCTCGACCCGGACTAGCGGGGCAGATACGCAGTATTTT
TRBJ1-2 TRBV5-6 - - CASSVQGANYGYTF TGTGCCAGCAGCGTACAGGGCGCTAACTATGGCTACACCTTC
TRBJ1-2 TRBV4-1 few TRBD1 CASSQTGDGYTF TGCGCCAGCAGCCAGACAGGGGATGGCTACACCTTC
TRBJ1-1 TRBV6-6 - - CASSYSIGGTEAFF TGTGCCAGCAGTTACTCGATCGGGGGCACTGAAGCTTTCTTT
TRBJ1-5 TRBV13 - - CASSLGAGRNQPQHF TGTGCCAGCAGCTTAGGGGCAGGGCGCAATCAGCCCCAGCATTTT